The TCR beta chain described here comes from a study of cytomegalovirus exposure and HLA in healthy donors. General observations from the study: Some V segments could not be told apart, so they were left out, TRBV6-2 and TRBV6-3 among them.

Germline CDR1 and CDR2: MNHNY and SVGAGI (reference sequence). The CDR3 spans 14 residues. Trimming took off 2 bases at V and 1 base at J, with 8 bases between the two ends. This PCR relied on a set of 60 Vbeta primers and 13 Jbeta primers. Sequencing used immunoSEQ multiplex PCR; TCRdb keeps in-frame clones, though not all of them. The table includes 100,000 or so clones, around 70% detected once. This clone was seen a few times. Its antigen remains unknown. The chain is built from TRBV6-6 and TRBJ1-1; no firm D call. The sequencing input was PBMCs. This TCR was sampled from a man aged 35 to 55 in good health and CMV-seronegative. The CDR3 DNA sequence: TGTGCCAGCAGTTACGCCGGGAGGAACACTGAAGCTTTCTTT. Amino acids: CASSYAGRNTEAFF.